This T cell receptor beta chain was recorded in a study of T cells in Graves' hyperthyroidism and ophthalmopathy. Trimming pared 8 bases from V and 5 bases from J, leaving 16 bases between. Germline CDR1 and CDR2: LNHDA and SQIVND (reference sequence). The CDR3 sequence is 14 residues long. What was amplified from RNA transcripts were TCR beta CDR3 regions. The primer set for the first-round RT-PCR of the TCR CDR3 was HTBI. TCRdb re-called the multiplex PCR reads through MiXCR, storing one row per CDR3 protein. Among about 570,000 distinct CDR3 sequences listed, approximately 14% were seen once. The rearrangement links TRBV19 to TRBJ2-1; tentatively, D is TRBD1 or TRBD2 (5 bases each). The receptor comes from a woman between 40 and 50 years old with Graves' hyperthyroidism. What was sequenced was blood. CDR3 loop: CASSTGGLNNEQFF. DNA for the CDR3: TGTGCCAGTTCTACAGGAGGACTGAACAATGAGCAGTTCTTC.